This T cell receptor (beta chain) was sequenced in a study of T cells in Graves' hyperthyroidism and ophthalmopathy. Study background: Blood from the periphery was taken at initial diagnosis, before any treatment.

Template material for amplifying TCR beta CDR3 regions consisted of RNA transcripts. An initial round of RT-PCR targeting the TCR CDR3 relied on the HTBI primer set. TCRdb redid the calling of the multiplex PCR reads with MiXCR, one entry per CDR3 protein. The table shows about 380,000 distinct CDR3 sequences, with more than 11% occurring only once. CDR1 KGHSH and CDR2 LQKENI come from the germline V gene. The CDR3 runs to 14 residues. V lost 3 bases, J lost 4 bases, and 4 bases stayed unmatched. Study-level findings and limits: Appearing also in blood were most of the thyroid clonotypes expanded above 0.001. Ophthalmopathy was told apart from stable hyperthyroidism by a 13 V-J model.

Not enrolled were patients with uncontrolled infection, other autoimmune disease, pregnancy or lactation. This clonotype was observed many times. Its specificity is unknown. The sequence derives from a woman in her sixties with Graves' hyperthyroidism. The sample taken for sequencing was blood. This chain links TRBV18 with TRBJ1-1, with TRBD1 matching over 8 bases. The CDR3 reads CASSPQGQGTEAFF. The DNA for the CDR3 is TGTGCCAGCTCACCCCAAGGACAGGGCACTGAAGCTTTCTTT.